One and the same sample provided the 3 T cell receptor beta chains below, sequenced in a study of blood T cells in healthy people across ages. A second roughly 6 to 11 cycle PCR used barcoded and J-beta primers. TCRdb re-called the 5' RACE reads through MiXCR, storing one row per CDR3 protein. Of about 1,600,000 distinct CDR3 sequences in the sample, 42% were seen once. Sequenced input: blood. These receptors came from a woman under 30 in good health.

This clonotype was counted at least ten times. The V call is TRBV4-2, the J call TRBJ2-7; no reliable D call. Germline values: CDR1 LGHNA, CDR2 YNFKEQ. V was clipped by 1 base and J by 6 bases, with 16 bases between them. This CDR3 has 15 amino acids. The CDR3 DNA follows: TGTGCCAGCAGCCAAGGCCAGCTGTCCTATGCCGAGCAGTACTTC. Protein product: CASSQGQLSYAEQYF.

This clonotype was counted a few times. The chain links TRBV10-3 to TRBJ2-5; 7 bases are shared with TRBD2. The CDR3 runs to 15 residues. In germline, CDR1 is ENHRY, CDR2 SYGVKD. V was clipped by 10 bases and J by 2 bases; unmatched bases: 13. The CDR3 DNA is TGTGCCACGGGGGATGGCGGGAGCTTACAAGAGACCCAGTACTTC. Its protein is CATGDGGSLQETQYF.

This clonotype was seen a few times. V usage is TRBV12-3 or TRBV12-4 and J usage is TRBJ2-7; 8 nucleotides line up with TRBD1. The CDR3 runs 16 residues. V lost 3 bases to trimming and J lost 2 bases; unmatched junction nucleotides: 9. CDR3 nucleotides: TGTGCCAGCAGTTTTGACCGGGGACAGGATCCCTACGAGCAGTACTTC. As protein: CASSFDRGQDPYEQYF.